This TCR beta chain emerged from a study of CD8+CD57+ T cells in acquired aplastic anemia. The wider study: When averaged, DNA from sorted CD4+ and CD8+ cells came to 3 to 3.5 ug. General observations from the study: Patients and controls shared 25 to 30 CD8+ CDR3 sequences, which appeared highly expressed in patients and within their immunodominant clones.

This clonotype showed up many times. The target antigen is unknown. Patients chosen for sequencing had shown CD8+CD57+ cell expansion by flow cytometry. Researchers used genomic DNA as the template to profile TCR beta VDJ and CDR3. TCRdb called the reads again in MiXCR, with one record for every CDR3 protein. The sample shows 100,000 to 150,000 distinct CDR3 sequences, about 40% of them seen only once. The specimen was sorted CD4+, CD8+, or CD8+CD57+ T cells (not recorded which) from PBMCs. The clonotype comes from a human donor with aplastic anemia.

The CDR3: CASSQDPGGVNYGYTF. DNA of the CDR3: TGCGCCAGCAGCCAAGACCCCGGAGGGGTTAACTATGGCTACACCTTC. V gene TRBV4-1 combines with J gene TRBJ1-2, with a tentative D call TRBD1 (5 bases). From germline, CDR1 is MGHRA and CDR2 YSYEKL. Deletions cut 0 bases from V and 1 base from J, with 12 bases between. The CDR3 is 16 residues long.